The 10 T cell receptor beta chains in this list originate from one sample, sequenced in a study of early T cells in non-severe SARS-CoV-2 infection. One entry per CDR3 protein, called by TCRdb with MiXCR from the 5' RACE reads. Seen here are fewer than 35,000 distinct CDR3 sequences, approximately 7% observed once, and the top ten hold 2.5% to 3%. Sequencing input: whole blood. The receptors come from an adult who was a healthcare worker with PCR-confirmed SARS-CoV-2 infection or an uninfected control (not recorded which).

The chain links TRBV3-1 to TRBJ1-3; D is undetermined. The CDR3 totals 15 residues. Trimming took 4 bases from V and 3 from J, leaving 13 bases between them. The germline CDR1 and CDR2 sequences are LGHDT and YNNKEL (reference sequence). The CDR3 region is CASSRNSVGGNTIYF. The CDR3 bases are TGTGCCAGCAGCCGAAATTCTGTAGGTGGAAACACCATATATTTT.

This clonotype was counted at least ten times. CDR3 sequence reads: CASSWGLAGGITYNEQFF. As DNA, the CDR3 is TGTGCCAGCAGCTGGGGACTAGCGGGCGGAATAACGTACAATGAGCAGTTCTTC. This chain joins TRBV7-2 and TRBJ2-1; 12 nucleotides match TRBD2. In germline, CDR1 is SGHTA, CDR2 FQGNSA. There are 18 residues in the CDR3. With 4 bases clipped from V and 4 bases from J, the junction kept 11 bases outside the gene matches.

This clonotype was seen repeatedly, ten times or more. The rearrangement joins TRBV9 to TRBJ2-7, with TRBD2 matching over 8 bases. V dropped 0 bases and J dropped 6; count of bases not matched to a gene: 2. Germline V gene lookup returns CDR1 SGDLS and CDR2 YYNGEE. The CDR3 loop spans 13 amino acids. The CDR3 protein is CASSVGTSSEQYF. The CDR3 DNA reads as TGTGCCAGCAGCGTAGGGACTAGCTCCGAGCAGTACTTC.

In its sample, this clonotype was seen many times. The chain couples TRBV15 to TRBJ1-5, with D maybe TRBD1 (5 bases). CDR1 is LNHNV, CDR2 YYDKDF, per germline (reference sequence). The CDR3 contains 15 residues. V lost 3 bases and J lost 0, with 9 bases in between. CDR3 in amino acids: CATSRDILSNQPQHF. The CDR3 DNA reads as TGTGCCACCAGCAGGGACATCCTTAGCAATCAGCCCCAGCATTTT.

The chain links TRBV11-3 to TRBJ2-7; 9 nucleotides match TRBD2. CDR1 and CDR2 (germline): SGHNT, YENEEA. CDR3 size: 15 residues. After removal of 3 bases from V and 5 bases from J, the junction contained 8 bases not matched to a gene. For the CDR3, the DNA is TGTGCCAGCAGCTTGTCTGTGGCTAGCGGGAACGAGCAGTACTTC. Protein: CASSLSVASGNEQYF.

Ten or more counts support this clonotype. This chain joins TRBV7-2 and TRBJ1-1; no clear D. The germline V and J ends were trimmed by 1 base and 1 base, with 10 bases remaining between them. This CDR3 contains 15 residues. The V gene's germline CDR1 is SGHTA and CDR2 FQGNSA. Here the CDR3 reads CASSLVPRTNTEAFF. CDR3 in DNA: TGTGCCAGCAGCTTAGTACCCAGAACGAACACTGAAGCTTTCTTT. The full variable domain, with the rest looked up from reference TRBV7-2 and TRBJ1-1, is GAGVSQSPSNKVTEKGKDVELRCDPISGHTALYWYRQSLGQGLEFLIYFQGNSAPDKSGLPSDRFSAERTGGSVSTLTIQRTQQEDSAVYLCASSLVPRTNTEAFFGQGTRLTVV.

This clonotype was seen repeatedly, ten times or more. The genes are TRBV5-4 and TRBJ2-1, with 11 bases aligning to TRBD2. There are 16 residues in the CDR3. V gave up 4 bases and J gave up 8 bases; unmatched junction bases: 11. CDR1 is SGHNT, CDR2 YYREEE, per germline (reference sequence). The CDR3 spells CASSGRLAGSVYEQFF. The CDR3 DNA reads as TGTGCCAGCAGCGGTAGACTAGCGGGATCAGTGTATGAGCAGTTCTTC.

The chain recombines TRBV25-1 with TRBJ1-6; D gene ambiguous. The CDR3 consists of 15 residues. Germline V gene lookup returns CDR1 MGHDK and CDR2 SYGVNS. The germline V and J ends were trimmed by 2 bases and 2 bases, with 7 bases remaining between them. This CDR3 reads CASSERTAYNSPLHF. The CDR3 DNA follows: TGTGCCAGCAGTGAAAGAACAGCCTATAATTCACCCCTCCACTTT.

There are many counts of this clonotype. The CDR3 nucleotides are TGCAGTGCTAGAATGGCTAGCGGGATTTACGAGCAGTACTTC. Translating it yields CSARMASGIYEQYF. The chain employs TRBV20-1 and TRBJ2-7, with 9 bases fitting TRBD2. V was pared by 2 bases and J by 4 bases, with 6 bases of the junction left unmatched. Germline assignment: CDR1 DFQATT and CDR2 SNEGSKA (reference sequence). The CDR3 spans 14 residues.

Many counts were recorded for this clonotype. This chain links TRBV20-1 with TRBJ2-7; tentative D call: TRBD2 (5 bases). The germline V gene encodes CDR1 DFQATT and CDR2 SNEGSKA (reference sequence). The CDR3 totals 12 residues. V was trimmed by 5 bases and J by 1 base, leaving 9 bases between them. The chain's CDR3 is CSAEGLSYEQYF. The CDR3 DNA sequence: TGCAGTGCTGAAGGACTTTCCTACGAGCAGTACTTC.